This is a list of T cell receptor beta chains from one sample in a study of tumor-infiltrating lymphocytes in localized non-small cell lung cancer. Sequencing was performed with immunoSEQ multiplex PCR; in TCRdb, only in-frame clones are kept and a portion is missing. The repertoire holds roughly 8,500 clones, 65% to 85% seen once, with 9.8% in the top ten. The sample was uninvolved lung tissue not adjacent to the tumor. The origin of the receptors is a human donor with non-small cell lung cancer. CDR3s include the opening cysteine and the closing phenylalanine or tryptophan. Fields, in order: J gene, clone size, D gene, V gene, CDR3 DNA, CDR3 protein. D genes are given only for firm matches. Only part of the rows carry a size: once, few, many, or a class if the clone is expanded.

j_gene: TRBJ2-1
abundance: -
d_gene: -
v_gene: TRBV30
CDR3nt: TGTGCCTGGAGAGTAACGGGAGCGGAATCCCTGCACAATGAGCAGTTCTTC
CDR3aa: CAWRVTGAESLHNEQFF

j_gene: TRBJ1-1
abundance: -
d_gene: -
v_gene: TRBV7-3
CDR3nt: TGTGCCAGCAGCTCCGGGGCGAGCACTGAAGCTTTCTTT
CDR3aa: CASSSGASTEAFF

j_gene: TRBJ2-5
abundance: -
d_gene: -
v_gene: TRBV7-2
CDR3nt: TGTGCCAGCAGTAATAGACAGGCCCAGGGGACCCAGTACTTC
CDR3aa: CASSNRQAQGTQYF

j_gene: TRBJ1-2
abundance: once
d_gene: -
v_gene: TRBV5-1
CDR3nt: TGCGCCAGCACCCCGGGCCGGGTGGCGTCTGGCTACACCTTC
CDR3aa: CASTPGRVASGYTF

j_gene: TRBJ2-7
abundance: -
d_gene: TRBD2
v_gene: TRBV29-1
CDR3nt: TGCAGCATTGTTGCCGGGACTAGCGGCGGCTACGAGCAGTACTTC
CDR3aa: CSIVAGTSGGYEQYF

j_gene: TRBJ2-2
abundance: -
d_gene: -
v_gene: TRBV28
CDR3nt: TGTGCCAGCAGTTTATCCCGGCGGGGATCCGGGGAGCTGTTTTTT
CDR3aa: CASSLSRRGSGELFF

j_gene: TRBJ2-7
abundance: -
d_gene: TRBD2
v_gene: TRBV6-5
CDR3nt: TGTGCCAGCAGTTTGGGACTAGGCGATTACGAGCAGTACTTC
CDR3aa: CASSLGLGDYEQYF

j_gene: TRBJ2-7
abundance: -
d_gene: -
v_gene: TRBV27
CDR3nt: TGTGCCAGCAGTTTGAGGCAGTTCTACGAGCAGTACTTC
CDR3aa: CASSLRQFYEQYF

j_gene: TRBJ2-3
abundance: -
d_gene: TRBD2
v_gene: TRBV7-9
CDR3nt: TGTGCCAGCAGCCGTACTAGCGGGAGAACAGATACGCAGTATTTT
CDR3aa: CASSRTSGRTDTQYF

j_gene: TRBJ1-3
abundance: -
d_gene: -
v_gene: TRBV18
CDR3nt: TGTGCCAGCTCACGTGGTCACAACTCTGGAAACACCATATATTTT
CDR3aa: CASSRGHNSGNTIYF

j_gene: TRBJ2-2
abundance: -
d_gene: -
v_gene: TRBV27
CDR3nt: TGTGCCAGCAGGCCGAGTCTGGCACTAAACGCGAACACCGGGGAGCTGTTTTTT
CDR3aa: CASRPSLALNANTGELFF

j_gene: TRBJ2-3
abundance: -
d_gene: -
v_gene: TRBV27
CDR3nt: TGTGCCAGCAGTTTAGGTGGGAGGCCAGGGAGCACAGATACGCAGTATTTT
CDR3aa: CASSLGGRPGSTDTQYF

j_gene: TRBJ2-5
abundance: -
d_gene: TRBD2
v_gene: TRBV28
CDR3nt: TGTGCCAGCATCCCTCTCAGCGGGAGAGAGACCCAGTACTTC
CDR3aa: CASIPLSGRETQYF

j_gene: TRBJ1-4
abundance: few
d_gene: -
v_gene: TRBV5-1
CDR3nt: TGCGCCAGCAGCGAGACGGTCTCAACTAATGAAAAACTGTTTTTT
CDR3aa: CASSETVSTNEKLFF

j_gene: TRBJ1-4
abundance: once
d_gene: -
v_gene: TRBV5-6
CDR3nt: TGTGCCAGCAGCTTGGGTGGATTTAATGAAAAACTGTTTTTT
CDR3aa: CASSLGGFNEKLFF

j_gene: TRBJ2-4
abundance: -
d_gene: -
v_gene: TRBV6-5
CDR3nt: TGTGCCAGCATGTCGACGGGGGCCAAAAACATTCAGTACTTC
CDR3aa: CASMSTGAKNIQYF

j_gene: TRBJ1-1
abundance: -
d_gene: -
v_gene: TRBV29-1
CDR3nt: TGCAGCGTTGAAGGACAGTATCGGGGTTCTGAAGCTTTCTTT
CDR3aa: CSVEGQYRGSEAFF